This record looks at one T cell receptor (beta chain) sequence and its context. This clonotype has a handful of counts. Its antigen remains undetermined. No much larger clone is present one base from it, and per-base qualities are unavailable. Ficoll-Paque density gradient centrifugation was the method used to isolate PBMCs. These data belong to a study of T-cell memory formation after mild COVID-19 (dated by TCRdb to the early 2020s). Background on the whole study: TCR sequence clusters from the two donors were largely donor specific. Two young, previously healthy adult volunteers made up the cohort, one male and one female. T-cell clones expanding and contracting after mild COVID-19 in two donors were tracked by longitudinal TCRalpha and TCRbeta repertoire sequencing.

TCRdb lists the instrument as Illumina NovaSeq 6000. cDNA libraries for TCRalpha and TCRbeta were prepared by 5'RACE using constant-segment primers, with sample barcodes and unique molecular identifiers added. RNA was extracted from every sample with Trizol reagent. Amplification of the libraries took two PCR steps, and the second step added a second sample barcode plus Illumina TruSeq adapters. Sequencing of the libraries was done on an Illumina NovaSeq, producing 2 x 150 bp paired-end reads. The authors' analysis ran thus. Demultiplexing of reads and collapsing into UMI-guided consensus sequences were performed with migec v1.2.7. Using mixcr v2.1.11, UMI consensuses were aligned to TRA and TRB V and J templates and then assembled into clonotypes. A clonotype was counted as expanded or contracted only when both edgeR and NoisET called the clonotype significant, with the noise models trained on biological replicates. For edgeR calls, the thresholds were a false discovery rate-adjusted p below 0.01 and a log2 fold-change of 1. As an exploratory analysis of dynamics, max-normalized trajectories of the 1000 most abundant clonotypes were examined with PCA combined with hierarchical clustering. The CD4 or CD8 phenotype of responding clones was assigned using the separately sequenced CD4+ and CD8+ repertoires. The public reads were run again by TCRdb, first through fastp at Q25 and then through MiXCR, and only productive beta chains were kept. All rows with the same CDR3 protein become a single entry with the most common DNA and genes. TCRdb's processing, not the authors', yielded these V and J calls. The sample includes 450,000 to 650,000 distinct CDR3 sequences, with about 20% observed a single time. Clones ranked in the top ten supply about 11% of the sample.

The paper as a whole reports these results and caveats: From day 15 to 85, contracting clones showed balanced CD4/CD8 phenotypes, whereas a second wave of clones that expanded from day 15 to 37 leaned towards CD4+. Only a couple of mild cases were covered by the study, and larger cohorts that include severe cases with pre-infection samples were considered necessary. Some responding clones were found in pre-infection memory, which suggests that pre-existing cross-reactive memory T cells took part in the SARS-CoV-2 response. Contracting CD4+ clones were found mainly in CM and EM memory subsets, while CD8+ clones were enriched in EMRA. SARS-CoV-2 specificity was not confirmed for the second-wave clones peaking on day 37.

The clonotype originates from an adult woman who had mild COVID-19 (a few samples of this study predate the infection). The sample titles of this study are shuffled in the database, so cell type and time point are left out; the donor was told from shared clones. The sample was PBMCs or a T cell subset sorted from them (not recorded which).

The sequenced DNA: TGTGCCAGCAGTTTTGGGACTAGCGACACAGATACGCAGTATTTT. Translated, it gives CASSFGTSDTDTQYF. The sequence joins TRBV12-3 or TRBV12-4 to TRBJ2-3, and 10 junction bases match TRBD2. The germline V and J ends show losses of 3 bases and 2 bases respectively, and no gene match explains 2 bases of the junction. The CDR3 goes from the cysteine to the phenylalanine over 15 residues. Kept here is only the CDR3 DNA, which spans 45 bases and is read in frame from base 1.